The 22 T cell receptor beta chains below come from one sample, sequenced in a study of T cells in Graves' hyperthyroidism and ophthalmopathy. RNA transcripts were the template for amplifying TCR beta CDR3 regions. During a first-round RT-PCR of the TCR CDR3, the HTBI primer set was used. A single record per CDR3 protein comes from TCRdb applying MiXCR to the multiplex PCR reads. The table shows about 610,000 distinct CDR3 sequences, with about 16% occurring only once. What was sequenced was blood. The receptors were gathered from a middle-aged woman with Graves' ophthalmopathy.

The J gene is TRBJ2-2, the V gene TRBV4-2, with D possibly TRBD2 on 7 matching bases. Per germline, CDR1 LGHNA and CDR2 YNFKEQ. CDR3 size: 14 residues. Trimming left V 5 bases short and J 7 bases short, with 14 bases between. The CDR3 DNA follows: TGTGCCAGCAGCGCTAGGGGGGGCTTCGGGGAGCTGTTTTTT. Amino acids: CASSARGGFGELFF.

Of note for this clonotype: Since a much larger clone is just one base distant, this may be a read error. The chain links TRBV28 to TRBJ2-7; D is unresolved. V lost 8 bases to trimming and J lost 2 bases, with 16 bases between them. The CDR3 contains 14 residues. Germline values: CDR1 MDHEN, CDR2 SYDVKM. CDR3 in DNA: TGTGCCAGCGGTTACTTCCAAGGGACCTACGAGCAGTACTTC. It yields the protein CASGYFQGTYEQYF.

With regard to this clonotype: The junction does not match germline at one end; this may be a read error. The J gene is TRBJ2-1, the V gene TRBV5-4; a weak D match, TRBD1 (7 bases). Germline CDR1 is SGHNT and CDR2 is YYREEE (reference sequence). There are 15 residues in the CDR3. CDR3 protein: CPSSLEARRGHEQFF. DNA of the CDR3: TGTCCCAGCAGCTTGGAAGCTCGGAGGGGGCATGAGCAGTTCTTC.

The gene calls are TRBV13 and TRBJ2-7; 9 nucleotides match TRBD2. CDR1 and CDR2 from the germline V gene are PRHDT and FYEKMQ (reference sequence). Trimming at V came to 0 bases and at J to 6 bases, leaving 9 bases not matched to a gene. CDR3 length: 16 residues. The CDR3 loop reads CASSLGLIAGVGEQYF. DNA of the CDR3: TGTGCCAGCAGCTTAGGCTTGATAGCGGGAGTTGGCGAGCAGTACTTC.

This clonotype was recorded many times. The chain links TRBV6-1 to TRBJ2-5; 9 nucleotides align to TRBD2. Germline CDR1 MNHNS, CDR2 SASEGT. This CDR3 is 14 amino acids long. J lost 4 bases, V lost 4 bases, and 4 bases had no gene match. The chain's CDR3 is CASSGGLARETQYF. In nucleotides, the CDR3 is TGTGCCAGCAGTGGGGGACTAGCACGAGAGACCCAGTACTTC.

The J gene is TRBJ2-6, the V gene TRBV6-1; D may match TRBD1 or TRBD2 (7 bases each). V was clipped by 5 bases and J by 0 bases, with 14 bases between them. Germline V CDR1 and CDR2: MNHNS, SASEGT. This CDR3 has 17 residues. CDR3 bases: TGTGCCAGCAGTCGGCAGGGGGGGGCCTCTGGGGCCAACGTCCTGACTTTC. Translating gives CASSRQGGASGANVLTF.

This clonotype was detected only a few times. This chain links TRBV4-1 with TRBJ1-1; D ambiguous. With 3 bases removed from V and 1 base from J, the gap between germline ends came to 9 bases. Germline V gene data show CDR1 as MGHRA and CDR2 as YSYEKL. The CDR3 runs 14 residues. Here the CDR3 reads CASSHPGRNTEAFF. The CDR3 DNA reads TGCGCCAGCAGCCATCCCGGTAGGAACACTGAAGCTTTCTTT.

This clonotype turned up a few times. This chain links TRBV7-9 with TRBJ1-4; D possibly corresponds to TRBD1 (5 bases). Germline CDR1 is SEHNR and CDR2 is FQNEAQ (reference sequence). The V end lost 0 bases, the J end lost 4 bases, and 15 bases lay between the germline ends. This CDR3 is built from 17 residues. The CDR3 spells CASSLAGTRGYNEKLFF. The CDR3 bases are TGTGCCAGCAGCTTAGCTGGCACTCGGGGGTATAATGAAAAACTGTTTTTT.

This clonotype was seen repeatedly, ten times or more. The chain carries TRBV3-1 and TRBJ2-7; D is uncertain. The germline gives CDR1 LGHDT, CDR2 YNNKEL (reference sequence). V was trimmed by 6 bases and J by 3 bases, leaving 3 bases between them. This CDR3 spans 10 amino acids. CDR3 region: CASSHYEQYF. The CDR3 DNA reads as TGTGCCAGCAGTCACTACGAGCAGTACTTC.

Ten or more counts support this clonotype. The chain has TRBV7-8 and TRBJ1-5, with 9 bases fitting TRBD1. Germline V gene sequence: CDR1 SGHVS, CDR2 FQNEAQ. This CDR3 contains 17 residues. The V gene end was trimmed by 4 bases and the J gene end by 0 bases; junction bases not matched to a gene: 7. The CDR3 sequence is CASSSRTGAYSNQPQHF. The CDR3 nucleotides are TGTGCCAGCAGCTCTAGGACAGGGGCATATAGCAATCAGCCCCAGCATTTT. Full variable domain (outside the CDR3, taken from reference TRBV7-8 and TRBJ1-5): GAGVSQSPRYKVAKRGQDVALRCDPISGHVSLFWYQQALGQGPEFLTYFQNEAQLDKSGLPSDRFFAERPEGSVSTLKIQRTQQEDSAVYLCASSSRTGAYSNQPQHFGDGTRLSIL.

In nucleotides, the CDR3 is TGTGCCAGCAGCTCATCCCGAGGTGGCGGATATGGCTACACCTTC. It is translated as CASSSSRGGGYGYTF. The V and J genes are TRBV5-6 and TRBJ1-2; D is uncertain. This CDR3 is built from 15 residues. V gave up 3 bases and J gave up 5 bases, with 17 bases separating them. Per the germline V gene, CDR1 is SGHDT and CDR2 is YYEEEE.

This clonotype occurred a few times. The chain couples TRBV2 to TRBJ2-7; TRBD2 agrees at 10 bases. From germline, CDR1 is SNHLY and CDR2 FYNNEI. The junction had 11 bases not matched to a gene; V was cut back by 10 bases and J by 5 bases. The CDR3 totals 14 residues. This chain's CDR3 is CATQGGTSDHEQYF. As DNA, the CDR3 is TGTGCCACCCAGGGGGGGACTAGCGACCACGAGCAGTACTTC.

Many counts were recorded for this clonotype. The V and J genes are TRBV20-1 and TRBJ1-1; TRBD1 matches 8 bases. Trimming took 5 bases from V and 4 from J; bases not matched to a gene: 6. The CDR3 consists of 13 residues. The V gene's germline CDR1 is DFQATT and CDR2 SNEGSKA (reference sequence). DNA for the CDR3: TGCAGTGCTCCCCGGACAGGGACCACTGAAGCTTTCTTT. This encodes CSAPRTGTTEAFF.

The CDR3: CASSLGQLYNSPLHF. CDR3 sequence (DNA): TGTGCCAGCAGTTTGGGCCAGCTTTATAATTCACCCCTCCACTTT. The rearrangement links TRBV28 to TRBJ1-6; no clear D gene. Trimming left V 3 bases short and J 4 bases short, with 10 bases between. CDR3 length equals 15 residues. Germline V gene data show CDR1 as MDHEN and CDR2 as SYDVKM.

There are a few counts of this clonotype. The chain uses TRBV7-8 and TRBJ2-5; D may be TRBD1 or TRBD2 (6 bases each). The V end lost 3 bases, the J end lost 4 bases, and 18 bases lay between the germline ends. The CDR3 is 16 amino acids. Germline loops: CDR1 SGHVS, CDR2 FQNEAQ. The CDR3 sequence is CASSFKGGAGRETQYF. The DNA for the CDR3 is TGTGCCAGCAGCTTCAAGGGGGGCGCGGGCCGAGAGACCCAGTACTTC. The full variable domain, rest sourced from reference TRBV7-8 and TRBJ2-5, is GAGVSQSPRYKVAKRGQDVALRCDPISGHVSLFWYQQALGQGPEFLTYFQNEAQLDKSGLPSDRFFAERPEGSVSTLKIQRTQQEDSAVYLCASSFKGGAGRETQYFGPGTRLLVL.

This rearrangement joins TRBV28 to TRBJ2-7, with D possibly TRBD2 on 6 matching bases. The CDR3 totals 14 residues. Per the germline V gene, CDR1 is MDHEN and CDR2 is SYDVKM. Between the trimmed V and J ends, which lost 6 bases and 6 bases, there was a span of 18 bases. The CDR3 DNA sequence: TGTGCCAGCAGCCCCACTAGCACCCTAGGCGAGCAGTACTTC. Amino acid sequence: CASSPTSTLGEQYF.

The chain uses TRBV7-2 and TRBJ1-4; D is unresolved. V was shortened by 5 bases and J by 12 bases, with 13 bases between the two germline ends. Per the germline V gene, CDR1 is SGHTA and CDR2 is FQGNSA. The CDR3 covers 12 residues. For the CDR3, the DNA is TGTGCCAGCAGCCACCCCGTAACAGAACTGTTTTTT. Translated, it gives CASSHPVTELFF.

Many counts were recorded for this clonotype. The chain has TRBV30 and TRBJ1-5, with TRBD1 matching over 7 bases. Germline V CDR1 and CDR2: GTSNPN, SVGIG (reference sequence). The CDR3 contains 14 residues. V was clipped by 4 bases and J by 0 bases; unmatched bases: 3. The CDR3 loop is CAWNRDSSNQPQHF. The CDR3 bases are TGTGCCTGGAATCGGGACAGTAGCAATCAGCCCCAGCATTTT.

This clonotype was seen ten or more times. The CDR3 spells CATQKELVIETQYF. The CDR3 coding sequence is TGTGCCACCCAAAAGGAACTAGTGATTGAGACCCAGTACTTC. V is TRBV2 and J is TRBJ2-5, with D perhaps matching TRBD2 (5 bases). The CDR3 has 14 residues. Germline V lookup: CDR1 SNHLY, CDR2 FYNNEI. Trimming took off 10 bases at V and 5 bases at J, with 20 bases between the two ends.

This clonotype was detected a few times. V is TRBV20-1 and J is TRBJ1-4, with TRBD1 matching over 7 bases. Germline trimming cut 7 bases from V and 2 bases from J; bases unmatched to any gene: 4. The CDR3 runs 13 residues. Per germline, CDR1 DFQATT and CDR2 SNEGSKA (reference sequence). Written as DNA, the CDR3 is TGCAGTGTTCAGGGGGTCACTAATGAAAAACTGTTTTTT. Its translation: CSVQGVTNEKLFF.

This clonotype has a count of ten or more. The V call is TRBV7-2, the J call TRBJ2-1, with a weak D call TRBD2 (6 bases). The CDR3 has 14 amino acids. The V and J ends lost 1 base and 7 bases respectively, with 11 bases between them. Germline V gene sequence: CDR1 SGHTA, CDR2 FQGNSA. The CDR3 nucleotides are TGTGCCAGCAGCTTAGGCACTAGCAGTAATGAGCAGTTCTTC. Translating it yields CASSLGTSSNEQFF.

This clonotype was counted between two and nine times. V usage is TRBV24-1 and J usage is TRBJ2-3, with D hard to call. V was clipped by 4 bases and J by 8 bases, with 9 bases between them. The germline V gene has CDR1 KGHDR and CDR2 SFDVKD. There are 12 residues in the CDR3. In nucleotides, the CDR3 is TGTGCCACCAGTGAACCTGTGGGTACGCAGTATTTT. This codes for CATSEPVGTQYF.